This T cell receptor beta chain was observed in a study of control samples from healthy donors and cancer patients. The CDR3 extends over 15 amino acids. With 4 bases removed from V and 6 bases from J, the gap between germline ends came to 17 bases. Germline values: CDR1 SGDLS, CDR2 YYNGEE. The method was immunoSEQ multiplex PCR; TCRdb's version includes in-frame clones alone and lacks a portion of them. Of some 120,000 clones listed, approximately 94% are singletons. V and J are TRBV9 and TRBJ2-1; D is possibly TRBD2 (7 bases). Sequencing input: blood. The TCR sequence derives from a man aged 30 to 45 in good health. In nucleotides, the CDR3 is TGTGCCAGCAGCCCTGAGGGGGGGCCCTCCAATGAGCAGTTCTTC. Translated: CASSPEGGPSNEQFF.